Detailed here is one T cell receptor (beta chain). Sequencing was performed with immunoSEQ multiplex PCR; in TCRdb, only in-frame clones are kept and a portion is missing. The repertoire holds fewer than 350,000 clones, with about nine tenths as singletons. The sample originates from a study of blood T cell repertoires in COVID-19. On the study more broadly: Italy, Spain and the United States were the sources of the convalescent and acute COVID-19 samples. Sources were T cells, B-cell-depleted T cells, or PBMCs; the material itself was cDNA or gDNA.

V was pared by 4 bases and J by 2 bases, with 12 bases between. Germline V CDR1 and CDR2: MNHEY, SMNVEV (reference sequence). CDR3 size: 15 residues. Patients at the Seattle site were enrolled during active infection and followed longitudinally. This TCR derives from a man younger than 40 with COVID-19, enrolled during active disease. The chain combines TRBV27 with TRBJ1-5; D is possibly TRBD1 (6 bases). Source material: peripheral blood. The CDR3 spells CASSSETGGNQPQHF. In DNA, the CDR3 is TGTGCCAGCAGTTCGGAGACAGGCGGCAATCAGCCCCAGCATTTT.